A single TCR beta chain is shown here with its context. What antigen it recognizes has not been identified. No per-base quality is available; no much larger clone lies one base away. This sample is part of a study of cytomegalovirus exposure and HLA in healthy donors (dated by TCRdb to about 2017). Describing the broader study: In an earlier analysis of under 750 of the donors, approximately 300 Gb of sequence data and some 100 million unique TCR beta sequences from about 179 million T cells were reported. All discovery cohort repertoires had been generated on a single sequencing platform. An earlier analysis of 587 of the donors used high-throughput TCR beta sequencing to judge whether each TCR beta V gene segment behaved as functional or pseudogenic. Donor age, sex, ethnicity and CMV serostatus were compiled together with the repertoire data. Genome-wide SNP genotypes for about 60% of the roughly 670 donors were used in a later genetic analysis, which treated that subset as a discovery cohort. An early release that covered around 590 HLA-typed donors contained about 290 gigabases of sequencing data and about 93 million unique TCR sequences. High-throughput TCR immunosequencing, statistical association of individual TCRs with disease status, and machine learning were combined to predict cytomegalovirus infection status. On average, around 230,000 unique TCR beta nucleotide sequences were sequenced per donor among roughly 430 genotyped donors of the cohort, with 15% to 20% of those sequences being non-productive. HLA typing included class I and class II loci at four-digit resolution. A separate validation cohort of 100 to 150 different subjects was used in addition to the roughly 700-subject first cohort. Rather than using new phenotypic data, the later analysis identified candidate immune exposures from TCR beta sequences and from how often those sequences occurred across donors. Typing coverage differed by locus: A, B, C, DRB1 and DQB1 were typed in roughly 620-630 donors, DQA1 in about 550, DPA1 in around 580, and DPB1 in around 440. In a later analysis, previously published TCR beta repertoires from roughly 710 donors were re-analyzed and high-resolution HLA genotyping was added so that TCR occurrence patterns could be studied. Four or five DR-DQ haplotypes were handled as single units for association and clustering because linkage in the cohort was strong. The study profiled the T cell repertoires of 500 to 800 subjects by immunosequencing and related them to cytomegalovirus serostatus. Of the roughly 400 genotyped donors, 65% to 90% fell in the genetic ancestry cluster associated with self-reported Caucasian donors. The study aimed to test whether signatures of past pathogen exposure could be identified by cataloging public T cell receptors. Beyond this particular receptor, the publication reports: When HLA alleles, especially DR and DQ, strongly co-occurred, attributing TCR associations to individual alleles was difficult. HLA typing was unavailable for some donors at each locus, so association tests used only the typed subset. Fewer than 20 rarely observed V segments, including chromosome 9 orphons, were excluded from the earlier analysis of a few hundred of the donors because counts were too low. A further reported finding was that TCR beta sequences accurately predicted the HLA-A and HLA-B alleles for most subjects in the first cohort. In vitro tests confirmed that a few of the cytomegalovirus-associated TCR beta chains recognize cytomegalovirus antigens. Cytomegalovirus status was reported to be diagnosed by the classifier with high specificity and sensitivity in both the original and validation cohorts. In a later analysis, HLA-associated TCR beta chains showed more clonal expansion and lower generation probabilities than non-associated chains that were equally common. Presence/absence analyses assumed roughly uniform sequencing depth across donors, an assumption that may not hold. CMV serostatus was the only immune exposure information available for the cohort. In the study, about 150 TCR beta chains were listed as associated with cytomegalovirus. The 87-base-pair reads could not distinguish some IMGT-functional V segments, including TRBV6-2 and TRBV6-3, so those segments were excluded. In an earlier analysis of under 600 of the donors, most TCR beta V segments were observed in productive rearrangements about 87% or about 30% of the time, broadly matching IMGT annotations. The authors suggested that the approach could potentially be extended to other disease states and immunological phenotypes. A later genetic analysis reported fewer N-insertions in productive TCRs among donors in an Asian-associated ancestry cluster than the roughly 670-donor mean. A group of highly shared sequence variants was considered likely to be a technical artifact of the sequencing pipeline. Most CMV-associated TCR beta chains appeared to be HLA-restricted in a later analysis, and the HLA associations seemed to be driven largely by CMV exposure. Only TCR beta chains were sequenced in this cohort, and the absence of alpha or paired-chain data limited detectable features. V-gene and J-gene trimming of TCR beta chains was associated with a missense DCLRE1C variant in a later genetic analysis, and the association was replicated in an independent cohort. Linkage disequilibrium might explain the correlated functional status among segregating V segments, but an unknown experimental factor could not be excluded. According to a later analysis, TCR association rates differed among HLA loci, with DRB1 alleles showing the most associated TCRs and HLA-C alleles showing the fewest. In a later analysis, several top co-occurrence clusters were reported to appear linked to parvovirus B19, influenza, CMV and Epstein-Barr virus. Across donors, most TCR sequences were observed very rarely, whereas some public TCRs were present in many individuals. In a later analysis, some 17,000 TCR beta sequences were associated with specific HLA alleles at a false discovery rate of 0.05.

Deletion took 4 bases off V and 8 bases off J, with a span of 15 bases between the germline ends. For CDR1 and CDR2, the germline V gene lists SGHRS and YFSETQ. From its cysteine to its phenylalanine, the CDR3 spans 14 amino acids. Just CDR3 DNA is preserved here, 42 bases in frame from base 1. Library method: the immunoSEQ multiplex PCR assay. The multiplex PCR relied on a mix of 60 forward primers for TCR Vbeta segments and 13 reverse primers for TCR Jbeta segments. Amplification of the CDR3 region of rearranged TCR beta genes was performed with a multiplex PCR assay on genomic DNA. Amplified TCR beta libraries were sequenced as 87-base-pair reads on the Illumina HiSeq System. In the authors' own workflow: Across the roughly 640 repertoires, a later analysis counted approximately 83 million unique TCR beta chains, some 11 million of which were shared by at least two donors. Raw reads were error-corrected and collapsed into unique sequences with a nearest-neighbor algorithm that merged closely related sequences to remove PCR and sequencing errors. V, D and J gene segments were assigned by aligning CDR3 sequences to IMGT reference sequences. Each retained sequence needed at least a six-nucleotide match to both a V gene segment and a J gene segment. A rearrangement counted as productive if the CDR3 had no stop codons and remained in frame with V and J, and every other rearrangement counted as non-productive. CDR3 was defined according to IMGT convention as the region running from the second conserved V-encoded cysteine to the conserved J-encoded phenylalanine. Sequences without an unambiguous match to a single V gene segment were excluded from the earlier analysis of over 500 of the donors. An earlier analysis of several hundred of the donors called V segments functional above 56.7% productive rearrangements and segregating when the between-donor standard deviation exceeded 5%. A statistical classification framework was built for diagnosing cytomegalovirus status from the catalog of TCR beta chain sequences. V and J gene assignment, in a later analysis, came from comparing TCR nucleotide sequences with IMGT/GENE-DB human TR gene sequences. In a later analysis, CDR3 sequences and most-parsimonious VDJ recombination scenarios were assigned using the TCRdist pipeline. In a later analysis, each TCR beta chain was defined by its CDR3 amino acid sequence together with its V-gene family, and reads lacking a unique V-gene family were excluded. A later analysis removed 550 to 700 highly shared, low-generation-probability nucleotide sequences to deal with suspected cross-contamination and a sequencing artifact. A later analysis calculated a clonal expansion index for each public chain from normalized within-repertoire ranks of inferred template counts. In a later analysis, generation probabilities were computed with a VDJ recombination model fitted to out-of-frame rearrangements, and the resulting probabilities were checked against IGoR. Hypergeometric tests were used in a later analysis to score TCR-TCR, TCR-HLA and TCR-CMV co-occurrence, with a repertoire-size bias correction applied to the TCR pairs. To estimate false discovery rates, a later analysis permuted the HLA or CMV assignments 20 times. A later analysis grouped co-occurring TCRs with DBSCAN, adding TCRdist sequence similarity when clustering within HLA-allele-positive subsets. For co-occurrence clustering, repertoires with fewer than 30,000 or more than 120,000 public chains were excluded, along with five or six repertoires with anomalous nucleotide sharing. This is the immuneACCESS table as TCRdb keeps it, with only in-frame sequences that have V and J called. A part of the clones is gone; compared with another copy, unresolved V genes explain less than half, and the rest is unexplained. The V and J calls and clone size are taken from that table; D and trimming were inferred from the DNA. This sample has around 150,000 clones in its table, and about 64% of those were observed once. Roughly 2.5% of the sample lies in the top ten.

The cohort comprised some 700 healthy bone marrow donors. All cohort members were sampled while nominally healthy, although unrecorded immune exposures were likely present. The donor was CMV seronegative and was included in the group of about 350 seronegative cohort members. Every donor gave a peripheral blood sample, and the peripheral blood mononuclear cells from that sample were used for TCR beta sequencing. Genomic DNA was extracted from the blood cell samples with the Qiagen DNeasy Blood Extraction Kit. Sample: PBMCs. In this chain, TRBV5-1 is recombined with TRBJ1-4; TRBD1 might be the D gene, on 6 matching bases. This receptor was taken from a middle-aged woman in good health and CMV-seronegative. The DNA sequence is TGCGCCAGCAGCATCCAGGGGCCTACGGAAAAACTGTTTTTT. The translation is CASSIQGPTEKLFF.